This entry features one TCR beta chain sequence. What it binds is unknown. This entry comes from a study of OX40 agonist ivuxolimab in advanced cancers. TCRdb's table, derived via immunoSEQ multiplex PCR, lists solely in-frame clones and lacks some. Here the sample spans 50,000 to 55,000 clones, around 80% being singletons. V lost 3 bases and J lost 4; bases outside the gene matches: 9. This CDR3 is built from 17 residues. The germline V gene encodes CDR1 MNHEY and CDR2 SMNVEV (reference sequence). Study-level findings and limits: People who partly responded at 0.1-3.0 mg/kg had some of the least clonal expansion seen.

The sequencing used CD4+ or CD8+ T cells sorted from blood, collected in a trial of the OX40 agonist ivuxolimab. The TCR originated in an adult with an advanced solid tumor such as melanoma, head and neck, liver or kidney cancer. The chain employs TRBV27 and TRBJ2-7; 13 nucleotides align to TRBD2. In nucleotides, the CDR3 is TGTGCCAGCAGTTTTCAATGGACTAGCGGGAGAGTTTACGAGCAGTACTTC. Translating it yields CASSFQWTSGRVYEQYF.